This is a list of T cell receptor beta chains from one sample in a study of T cell clones after liver transplantation. Libraries were prepared by immunoSEQ multiplex PCR; TCRdb keeps only in-frame clonotypes and omits some of them. The sample includes 55,000 to 80,000 clones, under 95% of them seen just once. Sequenced here: CD4+ T cells from blood, sampled before liver transplant. These receptors all come from a human donor who received a liver transplant. The conserved cysteine and the conserved F or W are not part of the CDR3 here.

v_call: TRBV18; cdr3_aa: ASSPTVGGGTGELF
v_call: TRBV27; cdr3_aa: ASSLRGQGLSYNEQF
v_call: TRBV2; cdr3_aa: ASSLNTGELF
v_call: TRBV21-1; cdr3_aa: ASSDLRGIGETQY
v_call: TRBV9; cdr3_aa: ASSVTSSSLLNEQF
v_call: TRBV5-4; cdr3_aa: ASSPPPGGRSYEQY
v_call: TRBV19; cdr3_aa: ASSIGSGANVLT
v_call: TRBV30; cdr3_aa: AWSVWRGYNEQF
v_call: TRBV28; cdr3_aa: ASTPGTGVQPQH
v_call: TRBV4-1; cdr3_aa: ASSQIGLQDLSGANVLT
v_call: TRBV18; cdr3_aa: ASSPTGGTDTQY
v_call: TRBV7-3; cdr3_aa: ASSLTSGSETQY
v_call: TRBV7-3; cdr3_aa: ASSSEPGAEAF
v_call: TRBV28; cdr3_aa: ASSPPRNTDTQY
v_call: TRBV7-6; cdr3_aa: ASSGASKGGNYGYT
v_call: TRBV5-1; cdr3_aa: ASSLEGRAYEQY
v_call: TRBV7-6; cdr3_aa: ASSSLPGGDYEQY
v_call: TRBV29-1; cdr3_aa: SSRLAGDNTGELF
v_call: TRBV6-6; cdr3_aa: ASRGASSEAF
v_call: TRBV20-1; cdr3_aa: SASGQPGYT
v_call: TRBV11-3; cdr3_aa: ASSWRGLAGGITYNEQF
v_call: TRBV19; cdr3_aa: ASSIKNIQY
v_call: TRBV2; cdr3_aa: ASSGGYSGNTIY
v_call: TRBV5-1; cdr3_aa: ASSMPGTGKAEQY
v_call: TRBV20-1; cdr3_aa: RKGELF
v_call: TRBV18; cdr3_aa: ASSPLTSGSSYNEQF
v_call: TRBV19; cdr3_aa: ASSKGRGYGNQPQH
v_call: TRBV27; cdr3_aa: ASSFRRDTGELF
v_call: TRBV27; cdr3_aa: ASSLGRGTGELF
v_call: TRBV2; cdr3_aa: ASRKGLAGGDDEQF
v_call: TRBV4-1; cdr3_aa: ASSPLAGREWTDTQY
v_call: TRBV7-8; cdr3_aa: ASSSPPERGPPYEQY
v_call: TRBV5-1; cdr3_aa: ASSFQGATGNTIY
v_call: TRBV18; cdr3_aa: ASSPLGGAGEQY
v_call: TRBV19; cdr3_aa: ASSPTSSPGNEQF
v_call: TRBV4-1; cdr3_aa: ASSQPRQGTIGDTQY
v_call: TRBV28; cdr3_aa: ASSYPPATGQGSNQPQH
v_call: TRBV7-2; cdr3_aa: ASSSLLGNYQPQH
v_call: TRBV7-3; cdr3_aa: ASSLTSGAGELF
v_call: TRBV19; cdr3_aa: ASSTKTGLANYGYT
v_call: TRBV15; cdr3_aa: ATRGVTDTQY
v_call: TRBV19; cdr3_aa: ASSMARGQETQY
v_call: TRBV5-1; cdr3_aa: ASSLGDRGNYGYT
v_call: TRBV5-5; cdr3_aa: ASSFTASGSLATQY
v_call: TRBV28; cdr3_aa: ASSPSGEKATDTQY
v_call: TRBV10-3; cdr3_aa: AISESTSGRAKRAYEQY
v_call: TRBV6-1; cdr3_aa: ASSVAAGTDNEKLF
v_call: TRBV28; cdr3_aa: ASSQGGARETQY
v_call: TRBV7-2; cdr3_aa: ASSPRDRGNEKLF
v_call: TRBV5-1; cdr3_aa: ASSLELVLGELF
v_call: TRBV19; cdr3_aa: ASSPTPPGLAGSEQY
v_call: TRBV10-2; cdr3_aa: ASRLLAGGSLHEQY
v_call: TRBV7-2; cdr3_aa: ASSIIAGGRTGELF